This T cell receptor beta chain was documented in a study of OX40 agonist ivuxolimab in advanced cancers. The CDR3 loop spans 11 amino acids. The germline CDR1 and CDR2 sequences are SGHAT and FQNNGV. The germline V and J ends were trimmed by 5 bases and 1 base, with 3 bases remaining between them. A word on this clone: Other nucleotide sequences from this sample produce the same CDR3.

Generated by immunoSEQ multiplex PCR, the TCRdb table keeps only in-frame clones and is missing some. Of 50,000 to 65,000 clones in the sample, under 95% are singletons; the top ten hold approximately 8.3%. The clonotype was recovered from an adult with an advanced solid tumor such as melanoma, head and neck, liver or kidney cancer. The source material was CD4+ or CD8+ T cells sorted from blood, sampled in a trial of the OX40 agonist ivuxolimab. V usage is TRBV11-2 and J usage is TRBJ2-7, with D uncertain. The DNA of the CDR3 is TGTGCCAGCAGCGTGTCCTACGAGCAGTACTTC. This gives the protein CASSVSYEQYF.